Each of the 9 T cell receptor beta chains below was sequenced from the same sample in a study of response to subunit inactivated influenza vaccine. TCRdb independently ran MiXCR on the RT-PCR reads; one entry per CDR3 protein. The table lists hundreds of thousands of distinct CDR3 sequences, around 9.9% of them singletons. The specimen comprised PBMCs from blood, sampled 45 days after vaccination. The receptors stem from a man aged 45-65 years who received an inactivated influenza vaccine.

V usage is TRBV7-2 and J usage is TRBJ1-3, with D possibly TRBD1 on 6 matching bases. Germline V CDR1 and CDR2: SGHTA, FQGNSA. This CDR3 comprises 13 residues. V gave up 6 bases and J gave up 8 bases, with 14 bases separating them. The CDR3 DNA reads TGTGCCAGCAGAGTGGGACATTTGGACACCATATATTTT. It is translated as CASRVGHLDTIYF.

CDR3 amino acids: CASSFDGVDQPQHF. CDR3 bases: TGTGCCAGCAGCTTCGACGGGGTAGATCAGCCCCAGCATTTT. The chain uses TRBV7-2 and TRBJ1-5; no firm D call. Germline V CDR1 and CDR2: SGHTA, FQGNSA. The CDR3 length is 14 residues. V was shortened by 3 bases and J by 5 bases, with 11 bases between the two germline ends.

CDR3 DNA sequence: TGCAGTGCCGGACTAGCGGGATTATTTAATGAGCAGTTCTTC. It codes for CSAGLAGLFNEQFF. The chain recombines TRBV20-1 with TRBJ2-1, with TRBD2 matching 12 bases. V dropped 6 bases and J dropped 7; count of bases not matched to a gene: 7. In germline, CDR1 is DFQATT, CDR2 SNEGSKA (reference sequence). The length of the CDR3 is 14 residues.

V gene TRBV18 combines with J gene TRBJ2-5; 7 bases map to TRBD2. Germline values: CDR1 KGHSH, CDR2 LQKENI. The CDR3 is 16 residues long. V gave up 1 base and J gave up 4 bases; unmatched junction bases: 9. This CDR3 is CASSPLTSFLGETQYF. The CDR3 DNA sequence: TGTGCCAGCTCACCACTGACTAGCTTCCTCGGAGAGACCCAGTACTTC.

Only a few counts were recorded for this clonotype. The chain couples TRBV15 to TRBJ2-3; D may be TRBD1 (6 bases). Germline-derived CDR1 and CDR2 are LNHNV and YYDKDF (reference sequence). CDR3 length: 18 residues. Trimming stripped 3 bases from V and 0 bases from J, with 19 bases between. The CDR3 reads CATSSSPWDTPSTDTQYF. In DNA, the CDR3 is TGTGCCACCAGCAGTTCCCCTTGGGACACCCCTAGCACAGATACGCAGTATTTT.

This clonotype was detected many times. CDR3: CASSRDRGTEAFF. The CDR3, as DNA: TGTGCCAGCAGTCGGGACAGGGGCACTGAAGCTTTCTTT. The chain is built from TRBV6-1 and TRBJ1-1; 10 bases map to TRBD1. CDR1 is MNHNS and CDR2 is SASEGT in the germline V gene. J was trimmed by 4 bases and V by 5 bases; bases with no gene match: 1. The CDR3 sequence is 13 residues long.

This clonotype was recorded at least ten times. J is TRBJ2-1 and V is TRBV15; maybe TRBD2 (6 bases). The CDR3 is 17 residues long. Germline V gene sequence: CDR1 LNHNV, CDR2 YYDKDF (reference sequence). Trimming took off 2 bases at V and 6 bases at J, with 20 bases between the two ends. Here the CDR3 DNA reads TGTGCCACCAGCAGACGGGACCTAGTTTGGGGAGGCAATGAGCAGTTCTTC. Residues: CATSRRDLVWGGNEQFF. The full variable domain, with the rest looked up from reference TRBV15 and TRBJ2-1, is DAMVIQNPRYQVTQFGKPVTLSCSQTLNHNVMYWYQQKSSQAPKLLFHYYDKDFNNEADTPDNFQSRRPNTSFCFLDIRSPGLGDTAMYLCATSRRDLVWGGNEQFFGPGTRLTVL.

This clonotype was detected ten times or more. DNA of the CDR3: TGTGCCAGCAGCCCACAGGGGAATGAGCAGTTCTTC. This encodes CASSPQGNEQFF. The V call is TRBV7-2, the J call TRBJ2-1; 7 bases are a match to TRBD1. The germline V gene encodes CDR1 SGHTA and CDR2 FQGNSA. Trimming at V came to 5 bases and at J to 7 bases, leaving 2 bases not matched to a gene. The CDR3 length is 12 residues. The full variable domain, with the rest looked up from reference TRBV7-2 and TRBJ2-1, is GAGVSQSPSNKVTEKGKDVELRCDPISGHTALYWYRQSLGQGLEFLIYFQGNSAPDKSGLPSDRFSAERTGGSVSTLTIQRTQQEDSAVYLCASSPQGNEQFFGPGTRLTVL.

The CDR3 sequence: CSASRSGAYNEQFF. CDR3 sequence (DNA): TGCAGTGCTAGTCGGTCGGGGGCCTACAATGAGCAGTTCTTC. This chain links TRBV20-1 with TRBJ2-1; D may be TRBD2 (6 bases). This CDR3 has 14 residues. Trimming shortened V by 3 bases and J by 2 bases, and 11 bases separated the two germline ends. Germline V gene lookup returns CDR1 DFQATT and CDR2 SNEGSKA (reference sequence).